The entry below describes one TCR beta chain. What it binds is unknown. With the ViraFEST assay, the study expanded antigen-specific CD4+ T cells using viral peptide pools, then sequenced them. Having been cultured for around ten days, the cells underwent CD4+ T cell isolation. In culture with 10 IU/ml IL-2 and about 10 ug/ml peptides, PBMC were grown at roughly 2 million per well. This entry is derived from a study of vaccination effects on CD4 cells after COVID-19. About the research overall: Vaccine administered to participants consisted of two doses of either BNT162b2 or mRNA-1273.

Assay used: immunoSEQ multiplex PCR; TCRdb lists only in-frame clones, some missing. The repertoire holds 70,000 to 95,000 clones, with 74% as singletons. Study-level results: Clones from infection and from vaccination both contracted markedly late after vaccination. The study, lacking early post-infection timepoints, had few convalescent patients.

The clonotype was recovered from a human donor who received a COVID-19 vaccine. The material was CD4+ T cells from PBMCs cultured with HCoV-229E spike peptides, obtained before COVID-19 vaccination.

This chain's CDR3 is CASSHITRGTSGGAPNTGELFF. The CDR3 nucleotides are TGTGCCAGCAGCCATATTACCCGTGGGACTAGCGGGGGAGCCCCAAACACCGGGGAGCTGTTTTTT. J is TRBJ2-2 and V is TRBV3-1 (or the pseudogene TRBV3-2), with 14 bases fitting TRBD2. The CDR3 spans 22 residues. V lost 3 bases, J lost 2 bases, and 17 bases stayed unmatched. Germline loops: CDR1 LGHDT, CDR2 YNNKEL (reference sequence).